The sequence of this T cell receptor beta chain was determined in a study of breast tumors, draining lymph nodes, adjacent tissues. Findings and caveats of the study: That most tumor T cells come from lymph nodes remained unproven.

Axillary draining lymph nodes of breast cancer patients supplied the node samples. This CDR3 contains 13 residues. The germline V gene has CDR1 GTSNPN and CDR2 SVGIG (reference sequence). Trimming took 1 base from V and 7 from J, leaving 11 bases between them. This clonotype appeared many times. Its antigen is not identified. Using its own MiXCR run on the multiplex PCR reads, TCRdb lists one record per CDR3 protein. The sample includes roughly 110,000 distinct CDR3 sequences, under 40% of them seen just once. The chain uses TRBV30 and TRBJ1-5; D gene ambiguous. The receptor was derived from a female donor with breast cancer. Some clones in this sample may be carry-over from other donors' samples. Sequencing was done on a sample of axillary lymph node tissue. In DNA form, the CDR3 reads TGTGCCTGGAGTGATGCGAATATGCAGCCCCAGCATTTT. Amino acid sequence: CAWSDANMQPQHF.